This entry is about one T cell receptor (beta chain). The CDR3 totals 14 residues. CDR1 is LGHDT, CDR2 YNNKEL, per germline (reference sequence). J gave up 4 bases and V 3 bases, and 4 bases lay outside the gene matches. Which cohort a participant joined came from the clinical history participants gave. The table came from immunoSEQ multiplex PCR; TCRdb's copy has only in-frame clones and leaves some out. The table records about 270,000 clones, approximately 90% of them present only once. These data originate in a study of blood T cell repertoires in COVID-19. Study-level information: From the United States, Italy and Spain came samples of acute and convalescent COVID-19. PBMCs, B-cell-depleted T cells, or T cells were the source of the cDNA or gDNA that made up the material.

Material: PBMCs or T cells enriched from blood (not recorded which). This TCR was sampled from a woman aged 30 to 39 with acute COVID-19. The rearrangement joins TRBV3-1 (or the pseudogene TRBV3-2) to TRBJ1-1, with 8 bases identical to TRBD1. The CDR3 loop is CASSHGQGRTEAFF. CDR3 DNA sequence: TGTGCCAGCAGCCATGGACAGGGACGCACTGAAGCTTTCTTT.